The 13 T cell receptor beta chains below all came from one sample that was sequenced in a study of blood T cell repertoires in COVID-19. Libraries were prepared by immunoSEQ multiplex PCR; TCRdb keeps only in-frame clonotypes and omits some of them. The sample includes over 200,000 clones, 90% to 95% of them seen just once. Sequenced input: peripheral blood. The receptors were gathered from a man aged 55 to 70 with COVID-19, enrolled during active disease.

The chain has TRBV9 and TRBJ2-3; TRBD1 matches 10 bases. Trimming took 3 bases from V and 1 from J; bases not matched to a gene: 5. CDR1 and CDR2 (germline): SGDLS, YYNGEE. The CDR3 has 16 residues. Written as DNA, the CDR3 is TGTGCCAGCAGCGGAGGGGGACAGGGGCGCACAGATACGCAGTATTTT. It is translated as CASSGGGQGRTDTQYF.

The CDR3 DNA sequence: TGTGCCAGCTTCTCGGGAGGGTCAGATACGCAGTATTTT. Translation: CASFSGGSDTQYF. This chain joins TRBV2 and TRBJ2-3; TRBD2 aligns across 8 bases. The CDR3 is 13 amino acids. CDR1 and CDR2 (germline): SNHLY, FYNNEI. Germline trimming cut 8 bases from V and 4 bases from J; bases unmatched to any gene: 5.

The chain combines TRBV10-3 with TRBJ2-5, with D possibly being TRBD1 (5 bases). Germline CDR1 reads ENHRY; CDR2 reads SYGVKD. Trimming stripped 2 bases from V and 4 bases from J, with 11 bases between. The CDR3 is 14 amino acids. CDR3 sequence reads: CAISEGAGGETQYF. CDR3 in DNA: TGTGCCATCAGTGAGGGGGCAGGCGGAGAGACCCAGTACTTC.

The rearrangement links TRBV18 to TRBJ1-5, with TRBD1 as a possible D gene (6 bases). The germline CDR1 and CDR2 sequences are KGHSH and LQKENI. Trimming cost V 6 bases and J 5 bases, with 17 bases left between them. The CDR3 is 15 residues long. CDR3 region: CASSPKKGDDQPQHF. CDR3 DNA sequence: TGTGCCAGCTCCCCCAAAAAGGGGGACGATCAGCCCCAGCATTTT.

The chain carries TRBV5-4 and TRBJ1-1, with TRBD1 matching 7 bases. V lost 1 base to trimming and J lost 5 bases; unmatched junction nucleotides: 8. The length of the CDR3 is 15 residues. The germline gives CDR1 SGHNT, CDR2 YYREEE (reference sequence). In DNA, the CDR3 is TGTGCCAGCAGCTTGAGAGGGGGCGCGGGGACTGAAGCTTTCTTT. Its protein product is CASSLRGGAGTEAFF.

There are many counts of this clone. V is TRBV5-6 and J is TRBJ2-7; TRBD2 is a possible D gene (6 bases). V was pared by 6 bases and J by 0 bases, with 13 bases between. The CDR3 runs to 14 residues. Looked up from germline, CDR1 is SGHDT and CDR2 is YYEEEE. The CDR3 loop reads CASTRRGSSYEQYF. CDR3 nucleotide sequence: TGTGCCAGCACCCGGCGGGGCTCCTCCTACGAGCAGTACTTC.

This CDR3 reads CASSLAAGNEQFF. DNA for the CDR3: TGTGCCAGCAGCTTGGCCGCGGGGAATGAGCAGTTCTTC. The V and J genes are TRBV5-4 and TRBJ2-1; maybe TRBD2 (6 bases). There are 13 residues in the CDR3. Germline V lookup: CDR1 SGHNT, CDR2 YYREEE (reference sequence). V lost 0 bases, J lost 7 bases, and 8 bases lay in between.

The CDR3 DNA reads TGTGCCTGGACGACAGGAAGCACAGATACGCAGTATTTT. Encoded protein: CAWTTGSTDTQYF. The genes are TRBV30 and TRBJ2-3; tentatively, D is TRBD1 (6 bases). Between the trimmed V and J ends, which lost 4 bases and 0 bases, there was a span of 8 bases. The germline CDR1 and CDR2 sequences are GTSNPN and SVGIG (reference sequence). The CDR3 sequence is 13 residues long.

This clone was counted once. CDR3 DNA: TGTGCCAGCAGCCTCCATAGCGGGAGGGCCACGGGAAACGAGCAGTACTTC. It translates to CASSLHSGRATGNEQYF. The chain has TRBV7-2 and TRBJ2-7; TRBD2 aligns across 11 bases. This CDR3 has 17 residues. V trimming: 5 bases; J trimming: 5 bases; junction bases outside the gene matches: 14. In germline, CDR1 is SGHTA, CDR2 FQGNSA.

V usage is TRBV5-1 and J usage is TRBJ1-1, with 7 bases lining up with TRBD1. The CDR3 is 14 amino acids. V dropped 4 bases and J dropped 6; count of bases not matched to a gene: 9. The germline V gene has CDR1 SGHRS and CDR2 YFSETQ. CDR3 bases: TGCGCCAGCAGCCGCGACAGGGTGGGACCTGAAGCTTTCTTT. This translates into CASSRDRVGPEAFF.

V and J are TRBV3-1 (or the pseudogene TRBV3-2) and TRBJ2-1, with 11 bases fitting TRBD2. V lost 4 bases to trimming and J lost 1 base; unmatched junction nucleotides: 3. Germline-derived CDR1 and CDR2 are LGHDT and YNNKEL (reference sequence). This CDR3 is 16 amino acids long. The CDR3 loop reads CASSLSGRVSYNEQFF. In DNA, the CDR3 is TGTGCCAGCAGCCTTAGCGGGAGGGTATCCTACAATGAGCAGTTCTTC.

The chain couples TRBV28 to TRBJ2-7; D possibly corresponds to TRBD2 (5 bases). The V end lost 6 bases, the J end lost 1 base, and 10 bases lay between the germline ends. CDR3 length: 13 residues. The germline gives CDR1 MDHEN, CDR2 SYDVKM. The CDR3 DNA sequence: TGTGCCAGCAGGCTGACTAATTCCTACGAGCAGTACTTC. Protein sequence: CASRLTNSYEQYF.

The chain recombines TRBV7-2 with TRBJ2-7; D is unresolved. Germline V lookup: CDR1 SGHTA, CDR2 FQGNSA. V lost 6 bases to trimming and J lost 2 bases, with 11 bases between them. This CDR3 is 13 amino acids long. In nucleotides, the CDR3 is TGTGCCAGCAGAAGCGCGGCTACCTACGAGCAGTACTTC. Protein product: CASRSAATYEQYF.